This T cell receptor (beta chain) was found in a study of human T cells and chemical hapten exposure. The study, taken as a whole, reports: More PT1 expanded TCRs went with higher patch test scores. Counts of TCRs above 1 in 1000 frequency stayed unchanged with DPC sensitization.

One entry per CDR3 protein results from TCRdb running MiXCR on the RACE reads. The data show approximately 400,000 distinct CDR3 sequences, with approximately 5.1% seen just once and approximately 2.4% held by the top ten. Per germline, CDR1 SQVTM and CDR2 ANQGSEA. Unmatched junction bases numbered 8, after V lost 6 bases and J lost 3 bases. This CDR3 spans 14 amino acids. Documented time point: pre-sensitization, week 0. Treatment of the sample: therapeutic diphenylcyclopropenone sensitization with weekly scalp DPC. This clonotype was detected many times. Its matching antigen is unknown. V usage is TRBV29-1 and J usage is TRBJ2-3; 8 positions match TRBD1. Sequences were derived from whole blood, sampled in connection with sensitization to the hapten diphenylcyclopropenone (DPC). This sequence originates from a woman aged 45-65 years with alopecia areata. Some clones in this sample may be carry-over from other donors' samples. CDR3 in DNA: TGCAGCGTGGGGGCAGGGGGCGGGACAGATACGCAGTATTTT. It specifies CSVGAGGGTDTQYF.